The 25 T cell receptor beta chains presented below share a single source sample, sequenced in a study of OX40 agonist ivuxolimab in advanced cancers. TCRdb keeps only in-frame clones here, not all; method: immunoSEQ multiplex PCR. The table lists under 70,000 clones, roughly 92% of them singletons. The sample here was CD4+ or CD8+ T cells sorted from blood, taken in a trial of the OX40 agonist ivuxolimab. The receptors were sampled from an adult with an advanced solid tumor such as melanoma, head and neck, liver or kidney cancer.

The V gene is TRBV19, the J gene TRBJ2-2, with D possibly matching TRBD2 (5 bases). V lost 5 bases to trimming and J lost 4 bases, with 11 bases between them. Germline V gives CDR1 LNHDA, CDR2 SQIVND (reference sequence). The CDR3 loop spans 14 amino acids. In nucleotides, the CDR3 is TGTGCCAGTAGTTACGGGGTTCTCACCGGGGAGCTGTTTTTT. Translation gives CASSYGVLTGELFF.

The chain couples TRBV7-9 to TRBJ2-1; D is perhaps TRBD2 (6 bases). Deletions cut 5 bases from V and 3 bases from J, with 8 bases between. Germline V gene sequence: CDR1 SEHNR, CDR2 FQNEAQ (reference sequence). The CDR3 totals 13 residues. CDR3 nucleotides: TGTGCCAGCAGCGGGGAGGACTACAATGAGCAGTTCTTC. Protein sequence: CASSGEDYNEQFF.

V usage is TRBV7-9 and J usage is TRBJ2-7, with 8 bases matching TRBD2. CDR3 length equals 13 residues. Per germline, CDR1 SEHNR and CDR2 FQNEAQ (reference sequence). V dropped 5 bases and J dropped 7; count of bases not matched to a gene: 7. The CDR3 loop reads CASSPGGAEEQYF. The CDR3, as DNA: TGTGCCAGCAGCCCCGGGGGGGCGGAGGAGCAGTACTTC.

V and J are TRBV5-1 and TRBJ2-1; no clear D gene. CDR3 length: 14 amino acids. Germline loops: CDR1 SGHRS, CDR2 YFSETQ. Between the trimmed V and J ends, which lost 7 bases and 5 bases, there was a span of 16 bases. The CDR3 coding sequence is TGCGCCAGCTCATCCCTAGGGTGGGACAATGAGCAGTTCTTC. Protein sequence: CASSSLGWDNEQFF. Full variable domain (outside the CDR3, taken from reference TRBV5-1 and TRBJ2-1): KAGVTQTPRYLIKTRGQQVTLSCSPISGHRSVSWYQQTPGQGLQFLFEYFSETQRNKGNFPGRFSGRQFSNSRSEMNVSTLELGDSALYLCASSSLGWDNEQFFGPGTRLTVL.

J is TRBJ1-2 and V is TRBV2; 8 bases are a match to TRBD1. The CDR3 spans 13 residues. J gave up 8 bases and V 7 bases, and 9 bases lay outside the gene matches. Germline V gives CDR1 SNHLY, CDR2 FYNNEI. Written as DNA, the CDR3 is TGTGCCAGCAAGGACAGGGCACTCGCGGGCTACACCTTC. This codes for CASKDRALAGYTF.

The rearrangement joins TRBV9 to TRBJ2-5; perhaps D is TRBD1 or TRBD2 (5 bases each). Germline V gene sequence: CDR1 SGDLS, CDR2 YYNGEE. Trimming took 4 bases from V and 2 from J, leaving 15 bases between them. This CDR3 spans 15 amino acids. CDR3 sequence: CASSLHRDPQETQYF. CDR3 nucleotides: TGTGCCAGCAGCCTCCACCGGGACCCACAAGAGACCCAGTACTTC. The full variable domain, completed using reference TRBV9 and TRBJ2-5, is DSGVTQTPKHLITATGQRVTLRCSPRSGDLSVYWYQQSLDQGLQFLIQYYNGEERAKGNILERFSAQQFPDLHSELNLSSLELGDSALYFCASSLHRDPQETQYFGPGTRLLVL.

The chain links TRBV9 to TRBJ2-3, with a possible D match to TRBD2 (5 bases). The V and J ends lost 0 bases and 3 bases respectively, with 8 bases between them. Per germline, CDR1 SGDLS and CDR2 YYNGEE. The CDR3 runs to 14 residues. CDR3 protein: CASSVGSGTDTQYF. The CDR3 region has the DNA TGTGCCAGCAGCGTAGGAAGCGGTACAGATACGCAGTATTTT.

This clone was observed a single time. CDR3 residues: CASISDYVDGYTF. DNA for the CDR3: TGTGCCAGTATCTCAGATTATGTAGACGGCTACACCTTC. V usage is TRBV19 and J usage is TRBJ1-2; D unresolved. The germline V gene has CDR1 LNHDA and CDR2 SQIVND (reference sequence). V was shortened by 7 bases and J by 8 bases, with 17 bases between the two germline ends. CDR3 length: 13 amino acids.

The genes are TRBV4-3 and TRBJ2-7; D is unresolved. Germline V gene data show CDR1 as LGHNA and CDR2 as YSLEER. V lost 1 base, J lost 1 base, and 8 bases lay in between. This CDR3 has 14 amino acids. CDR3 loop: CASSQGTVSYEQYF. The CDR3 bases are TGCGCCAGCAGCCAAGGGACGGTATCCTACGAGCAGTACTTC.

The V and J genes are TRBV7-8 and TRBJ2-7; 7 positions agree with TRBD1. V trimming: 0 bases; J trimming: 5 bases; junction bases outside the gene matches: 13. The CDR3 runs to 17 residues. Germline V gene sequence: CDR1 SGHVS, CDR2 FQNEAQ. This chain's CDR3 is CASSLAKRRGRMDEQYF. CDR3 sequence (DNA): TGTGCCAGCAGCTTAGCGAAAAGAAGGGGGCGGATGGACGAGCAGTACTTC.

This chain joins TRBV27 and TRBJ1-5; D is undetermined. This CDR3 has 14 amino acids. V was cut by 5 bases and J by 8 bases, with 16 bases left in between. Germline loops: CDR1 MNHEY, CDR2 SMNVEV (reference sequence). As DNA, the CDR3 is TGTGCCAGCAGTCCTCAGGAGGTGATTGAGCCCCAGCATTTT. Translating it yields CASSPQEVIEPQHF.

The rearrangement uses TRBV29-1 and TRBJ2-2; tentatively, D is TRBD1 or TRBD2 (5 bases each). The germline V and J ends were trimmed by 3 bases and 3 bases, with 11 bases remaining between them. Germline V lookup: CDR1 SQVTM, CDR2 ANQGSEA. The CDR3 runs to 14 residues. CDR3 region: CSVEGPGYTGELFF. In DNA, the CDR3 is TGCAGCGTTGAGGGACCGGGGTACACCGGGGAGCTGTTTTTT.

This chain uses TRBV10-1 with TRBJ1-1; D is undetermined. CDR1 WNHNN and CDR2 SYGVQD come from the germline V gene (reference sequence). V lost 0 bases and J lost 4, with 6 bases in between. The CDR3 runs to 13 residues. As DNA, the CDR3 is TGCGCCAGCAGTGAGTCCTTCGGCACTGAAGCTTTCTTT. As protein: CASSESFGTEAFF.

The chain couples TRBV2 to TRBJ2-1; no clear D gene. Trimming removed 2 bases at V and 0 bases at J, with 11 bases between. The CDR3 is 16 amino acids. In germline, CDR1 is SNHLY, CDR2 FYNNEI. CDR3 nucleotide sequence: TGTGCCAGCAGTGAAAGAGCCTCGAGCTCCTACAATGAGCAGTTCTTC. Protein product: CASSERASSSYNEQFF.

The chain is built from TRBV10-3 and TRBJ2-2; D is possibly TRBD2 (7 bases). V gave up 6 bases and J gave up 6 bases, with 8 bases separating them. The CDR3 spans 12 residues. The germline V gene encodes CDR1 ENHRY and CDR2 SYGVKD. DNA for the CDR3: TGTGCCATCAGGGGGGGGCCCGGGGAGCTGTTTTTT. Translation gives CAIRGGPGELFF.

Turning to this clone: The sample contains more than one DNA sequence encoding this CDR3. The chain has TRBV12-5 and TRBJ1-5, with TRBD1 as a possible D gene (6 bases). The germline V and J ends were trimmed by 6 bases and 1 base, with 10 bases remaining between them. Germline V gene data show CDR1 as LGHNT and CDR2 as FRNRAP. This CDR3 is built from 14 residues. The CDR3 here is CASGLGQSNQPQHF. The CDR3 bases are TGTGCTAGTGGCCTTGGACAGAGCAATCAGCCCCAGCATTTT.

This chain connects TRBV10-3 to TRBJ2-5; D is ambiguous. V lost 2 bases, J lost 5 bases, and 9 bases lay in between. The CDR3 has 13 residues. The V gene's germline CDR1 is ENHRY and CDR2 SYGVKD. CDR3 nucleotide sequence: TGTGCCATCAGTGAGCCCGGTCGGGAGACCCAGTACTTC. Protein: CAISEPGRETQYF.

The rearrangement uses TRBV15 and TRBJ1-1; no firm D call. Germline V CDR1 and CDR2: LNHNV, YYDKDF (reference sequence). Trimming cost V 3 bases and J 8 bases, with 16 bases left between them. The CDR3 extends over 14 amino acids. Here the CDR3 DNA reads TGTGCCACCAGCAGGCGGGCGGAGGGCAAAGAAGCTTTCTTT. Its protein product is CATSRRAEGKEAFF.

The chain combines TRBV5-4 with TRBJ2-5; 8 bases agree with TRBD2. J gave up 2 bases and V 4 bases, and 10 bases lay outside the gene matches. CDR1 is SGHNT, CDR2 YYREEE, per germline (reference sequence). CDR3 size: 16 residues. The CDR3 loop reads CASSPRGSGVQETQYF. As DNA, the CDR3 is TGTGCCAGCAGCCCCCGAGGTAGCGGGGTACAAGAGACCCAGTACTTC.

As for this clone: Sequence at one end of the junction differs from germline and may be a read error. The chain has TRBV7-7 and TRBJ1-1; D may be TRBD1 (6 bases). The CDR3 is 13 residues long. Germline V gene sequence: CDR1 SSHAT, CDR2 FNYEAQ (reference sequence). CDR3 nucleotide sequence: TGTGCTAGCAGCGTCTACACAGGGTCTGAAGCTTTCTTT. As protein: CASSVYTGSEAFF. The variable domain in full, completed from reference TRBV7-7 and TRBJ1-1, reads GAGVSQSPRYKVTKRGQDVTLRCDPISSHATLYWYQQALGQGPEFLTYFNYEAQPDKSGLPSDRFSAERPEGSISTLTIQRTEQRDSAMYRCASSVYTGSEAFFGQGTRLTVV.

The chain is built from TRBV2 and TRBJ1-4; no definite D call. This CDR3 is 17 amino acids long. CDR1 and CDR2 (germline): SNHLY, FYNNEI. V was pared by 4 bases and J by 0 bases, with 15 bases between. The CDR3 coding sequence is TGTGCCAGCAGTGGATCTCGCGAAGTTGCAACTAATGAAAAACTGTTTTTT. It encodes CASSGSREVATNEKLFF.

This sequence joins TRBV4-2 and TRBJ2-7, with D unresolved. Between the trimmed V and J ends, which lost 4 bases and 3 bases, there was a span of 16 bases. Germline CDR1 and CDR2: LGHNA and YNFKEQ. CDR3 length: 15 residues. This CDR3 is CASSPEIVVVYEQYF. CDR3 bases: TGTGCCAGCAGCCCAGAAATAGTAGTAGTCTACGAGCAGTACTTC.

The CDR3 sequence: CASSLDRGTSRSYEQYF. The CDR3 DNA sequence: TGTGCCAGCAGCTTAGACAGGGGCACTAGTCGCTCCTACGAGCAGTACTTC. This chain connects TRBV7-2 to TRBJ2-7; 7 nucleotides line up with TRBD1. CDR1 is SGHTA, CDR2 FQGNSA, per germline. The V segment lost 1 base and the J segment 0 bases; nucleotides outside the gene matches: 9. The CDR3 runs 17 residues.

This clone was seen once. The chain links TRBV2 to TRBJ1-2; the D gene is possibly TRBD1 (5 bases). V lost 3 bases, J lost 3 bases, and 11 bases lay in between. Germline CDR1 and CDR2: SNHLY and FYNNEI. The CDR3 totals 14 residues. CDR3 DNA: TGTGCCAGCAGTGATGGACGGACATACTATGGCTACACCTTC. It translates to CASSDGRTYYGYTF. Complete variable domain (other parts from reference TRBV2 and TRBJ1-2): EPEVTQTPSHQVTQMGQEVILRCVPISNHLYFYWYRQILGQKVEFLVSFYNNEISEKSEIFDDQFSVERPDGSNFTLKIRSTKLEDSAMYFCASSDGRTYYGYTFGSGTRLTVV.

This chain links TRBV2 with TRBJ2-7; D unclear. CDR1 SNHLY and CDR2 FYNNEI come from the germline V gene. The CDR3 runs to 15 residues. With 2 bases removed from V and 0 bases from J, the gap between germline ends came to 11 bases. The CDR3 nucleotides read TGTGCCAGCAGTGAACCCCTGCTTAGCTCCTACGAGCAGTACTTC. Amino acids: CASSEPLLSSYEQYF.